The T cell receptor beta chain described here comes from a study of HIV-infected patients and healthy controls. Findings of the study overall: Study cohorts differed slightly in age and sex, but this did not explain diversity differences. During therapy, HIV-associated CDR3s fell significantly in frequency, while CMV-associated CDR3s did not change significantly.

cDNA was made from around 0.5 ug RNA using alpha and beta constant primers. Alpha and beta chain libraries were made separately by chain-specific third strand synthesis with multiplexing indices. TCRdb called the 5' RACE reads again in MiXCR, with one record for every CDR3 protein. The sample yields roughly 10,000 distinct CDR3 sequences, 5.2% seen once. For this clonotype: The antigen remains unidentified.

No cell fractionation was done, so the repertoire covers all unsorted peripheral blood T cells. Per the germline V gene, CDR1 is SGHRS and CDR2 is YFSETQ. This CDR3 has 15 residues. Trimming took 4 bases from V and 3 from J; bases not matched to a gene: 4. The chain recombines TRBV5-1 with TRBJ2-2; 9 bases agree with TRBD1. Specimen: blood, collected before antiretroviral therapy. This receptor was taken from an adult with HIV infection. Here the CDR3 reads CASSQGQGDTGELFF. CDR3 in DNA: TGCGCCAGCAGCCAGGGACAGGGCGACACCGGGGAGCTGTTTTTT.